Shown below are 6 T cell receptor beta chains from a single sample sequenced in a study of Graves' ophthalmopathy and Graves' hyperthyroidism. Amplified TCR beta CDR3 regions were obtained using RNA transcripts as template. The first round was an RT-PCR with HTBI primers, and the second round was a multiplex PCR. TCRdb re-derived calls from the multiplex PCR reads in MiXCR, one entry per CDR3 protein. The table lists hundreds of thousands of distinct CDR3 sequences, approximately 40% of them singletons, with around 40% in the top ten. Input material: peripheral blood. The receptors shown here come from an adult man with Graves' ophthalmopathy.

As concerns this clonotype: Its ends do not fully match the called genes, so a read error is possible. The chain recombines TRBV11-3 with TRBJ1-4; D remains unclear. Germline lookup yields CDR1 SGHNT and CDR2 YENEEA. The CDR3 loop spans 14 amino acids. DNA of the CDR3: TGTGCCCGCAGTATATTTTCGGATAATGAAAAACTGTTTTTT. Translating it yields CARSIFSDNEKLFF.

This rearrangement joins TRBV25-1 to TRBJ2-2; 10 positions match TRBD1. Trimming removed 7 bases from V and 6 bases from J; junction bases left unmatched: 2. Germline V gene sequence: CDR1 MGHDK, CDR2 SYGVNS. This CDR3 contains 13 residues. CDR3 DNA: TGTGCCAGCAAGACAGGGGGCCCCGGGGAGCTGTTTTTT. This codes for CASKTGGPGELFF.

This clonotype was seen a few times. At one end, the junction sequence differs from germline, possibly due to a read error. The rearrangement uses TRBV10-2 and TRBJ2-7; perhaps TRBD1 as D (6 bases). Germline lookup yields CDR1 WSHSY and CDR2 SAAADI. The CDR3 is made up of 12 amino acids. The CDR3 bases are TGTGCCAGCAGCCAACAGGGAGCCGAGCAGTACTTC. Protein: CASSQQGAEQYF.

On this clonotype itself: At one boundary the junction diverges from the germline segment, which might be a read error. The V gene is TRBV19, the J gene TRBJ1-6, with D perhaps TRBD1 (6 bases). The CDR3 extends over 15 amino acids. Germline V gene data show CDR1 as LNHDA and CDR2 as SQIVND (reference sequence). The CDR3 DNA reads TGTGCCAGTAGTATTGCGGGGGCAGACAATTCACTCCTCCACTTT. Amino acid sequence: CASSIAGADNSLLHF.

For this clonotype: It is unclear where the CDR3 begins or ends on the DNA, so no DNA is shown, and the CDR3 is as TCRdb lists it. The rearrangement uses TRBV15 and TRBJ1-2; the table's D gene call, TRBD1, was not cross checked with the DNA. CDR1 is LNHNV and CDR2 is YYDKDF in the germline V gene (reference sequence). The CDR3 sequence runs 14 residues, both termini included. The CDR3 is CATSGFGQGSGNTF.

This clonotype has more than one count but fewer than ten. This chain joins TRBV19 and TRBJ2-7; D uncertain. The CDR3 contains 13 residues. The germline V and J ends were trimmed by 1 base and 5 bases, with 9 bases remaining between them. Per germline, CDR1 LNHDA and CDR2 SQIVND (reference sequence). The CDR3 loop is CASSIGQADEQYF. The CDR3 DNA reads TGTGCCAGTAGTATAGGCCAGGCGGACGAGCAGTACTTC.